These 13 T cell receptor gamma chains share one sample of origin, sequenced in a study of intestinal T cells in coeliac disease. Using about 200 ng of biopsy DNA, TRG was amplified with LymphoTrack primers. TCRdb re-called clones from the multiplex PCR reads using CATT. The sample lists around 490 gamma-chain clones; around 49% were seen once. Genomic DNA came from ten approximately 4.9-µm formalin-fixed paraffin-embedded scrolls per case. The sample consisted of a duodenal biopsy. These receptors were collected from a human donor who served as a control with a normal duodenal biopsy, not a healthy volunteer.

This clone rates as hyperexpanded. V usage is TRGV4 and J usage is TRGJP1. The CDR3 contains 15 residues. The germline gives CDR1 EGSTGY, CDR2 YDSYTSSV. V lost 2 bases and J lost 7; bases outside the gene matches: 10. CDR3 nucleotides: TGTGCCACCTGGGATGCTTGCCAAGGTGGTTGGTTCAAGATATTT. Its protein is CATWDACQGGWFKIF.

This clone was seen a few times. V gene TRGV10 combines with J gene TRGJ1 or TRGJ2. TRGV10 is filed as an ORF, its function uncertain. The V segment lost 8 bases and the J segment 4 bases; nucleotides outside the gene matches: 9. The CDR3 totals 13 residues. The CDR3: CAAWDVRYYKKLF. For the CDR3, the DNA is TGTGCTGCGTGGGATGTCCGATATTATAAGAAACTCTTT.

Of note for this clone: One junction end disagrees with the germline gene, perhaps due to a read error. The rearrangement uses TRGV10 and TRGJ1 or TRGJ2. TRGV10 is an ORF, with its function uncertain. The CDR3 consists of 9 residues. The DNA of the CDR3 is TGTGCTGCGTTGGGATTTTTAACTTTT. Translated, it gives CAALGFLTF.

This clone was found a few times. The same CDR3 also results from other DNA sequences found in this sample. The chain uses TRGV10 and TRGJP1. TRGV10 is assigned to the ORF class and has an uncertain function. This CDR3 has 20 amino acids. V gave up 8 bases and J gave up 4 bases; unmatched junction bases: 26. The CDR3 sequence is CAAWEYTDEGGVGTGWFKIF. DNA of the CDR3: TGTGCTGCGTGGGAATATACGGACGAGGGGGGAGTCGGCACTGGTTGGTTCAAGATATTT.

The V gene is TRGV10, the J gene TRGJP1. TRGV10 is classed as an ORF, of uncertain function. V dropped 8 bases and J dropped 5; count of bases not matched to a gene: 18. This CDR3 contains 17 residues. The CDR3 DNA is TGTGCTGCGTGGGATTATGGGTGGTCGGCGACTGGTTGGTTCAAGATATTT. Protein product: CAAWDYGWSATGWFKIF.

About this clone itself: Mismatch with germline at one junction end may stem from a read error. CDR3: CAAWDFYGRKLF. Written as DNA, the CDR3 is TGTGCTGCGTGGGATTTTTATGGTCGTAAGTTATTT. This chain joins TRGV10 and TRGJ1 or TRGJ2. TRGV10 belongs to the ORF category, with a function that is uncertain. CDR3 size: 12 residues.

This clone was seen only a few times. This chain uses TRGV8 with TRGJ1 or TRGJ2. Germline V gives CDR1 VENAVY, CDR2 YDSYNSRV. This CDR3 spans 12 amino acids. In nucleotides, the CDR3 is TGTGCACCTGGATCGAATTATTATAAGAAACTCTTT. Translated, it gives CAPGSNYYKKLF.

This clone showed up just a few times. TCRdb pairs this DNA with a much larger clone's protein that differs at residue 3, likely a read error; the protein shown was translated from the DNA. This chain links TRGV2 with TRGJP2. The germline CDR1 and CDR2 sequences are EGSNGY and YDSYNSKV. The CDR3 has 17 residues. The CDR3 reads CAAWDGPPTVGDWIKTF. The CDR3 DNA follows: TGTGCCGCCTGGGACGGGCCGCCTACCGTTGGGGATTGGATCAAGACGTTT.

As concerns this clone: TCRdb attributes to this sequence the protein of a much larger clone, which differs from the DNA translation at residue 12; a read error is likely, and the protein displayed is translated from the DNA. J is TRGJP2 and V is TRGV10. TRGV10 is known as an ORF, though its function is uncertain. CDR3 length: 16 amino acids. The CDR3 is CAAWERGLSSDRIKTF. The CDR3 DNA reads TGTGCTGCGTGGGAGCGCGGATTGAGTAGTGATCGGATCAAGACGTTT.

The chain couples TRGV4 to TRGJ1 or TRGJ2. This CDR3 spans 14 amino acids. CDR1 is EGSTGY and CDR2 is YDSYTSSV in the germline V gene. Trimming removed 5 bases from V and 1 base from J; junction bases left unmatched: 8. This CDR3 is CATWGSGNYYKKLF. CDR3 nucleotide sequence: TGTGCCACCTGGGGATCCGGCAATTATTATAAGAAACTCTTT.

The genes are TRGV8 and TRGJP2. The length of the CDR3 is 16 residues. V trimming: 12 bases; J trimming: 3 bases; junction bases outside the gene matches: 19. CDR1 is VENAVY, CDR2 YDSYNSRV, per germline. This CDR3 is CADLHRLLGSDWIKTF. CDR3 coding DNA: TGTGCCGACCTCCATAGGTTATTGGGTAGTGATTGGATCAAGACGTTT.

This clone was observed a handful of times. This DNA's translation and the protein TCRdb lists, from a much larger clone, do not match at residue 14, likely due to a read error; the protein shown is translated from the DNA. This chain joins TRGV5 and TRGJP1. CDR1 is VINAFY and CDR2 is YDVSNSKD in the germline V gene. The CDR3 runs to 17 residues. The CDR3 DNA is TGTGCCACCTGGGACAGGCAAGTTGGAAGGGGGGGTTGGCTCAAGATATTT. The encoded protein is CATWDRQVGRGGWLKIF.

By share, this clone counts as large. A much larger clone differs from this one at a single base, so this may be a read error. The rearrangement uses TRGV10 and TRGJP1. TRGV10 belongs to the ORF category, with a function that is uncertain. The CDR3 runs to 17 residues. With V trimmed by 8 bases and J by 4 bases, 17 bases remained unmatched. CDR3 in DNA: TGTGCTGCGTGGGATTATGGGGTGGTCAGCACTGGTTGGTTCAAGATATTT. Its protein is CAAWDYGVVSTGWFKIF.